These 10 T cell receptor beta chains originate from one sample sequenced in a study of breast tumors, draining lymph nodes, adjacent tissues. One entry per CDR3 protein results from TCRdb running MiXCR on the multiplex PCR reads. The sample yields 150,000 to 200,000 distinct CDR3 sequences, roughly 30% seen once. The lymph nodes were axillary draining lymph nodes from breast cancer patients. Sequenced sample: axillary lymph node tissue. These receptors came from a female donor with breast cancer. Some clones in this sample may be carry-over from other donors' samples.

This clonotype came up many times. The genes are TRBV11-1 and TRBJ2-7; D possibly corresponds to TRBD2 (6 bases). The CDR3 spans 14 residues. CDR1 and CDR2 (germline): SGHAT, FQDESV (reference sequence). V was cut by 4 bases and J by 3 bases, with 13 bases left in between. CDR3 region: CASSSEGRLYEQYF. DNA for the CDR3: TGTGCCAGCAGCTCGGAGGGACGGCTCTACGAGCAGTACTTC.

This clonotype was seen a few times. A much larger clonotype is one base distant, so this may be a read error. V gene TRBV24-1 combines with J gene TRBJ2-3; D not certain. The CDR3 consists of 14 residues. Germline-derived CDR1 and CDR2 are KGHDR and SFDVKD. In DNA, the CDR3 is TGTGCCACCAGTGTCTCCGGATCCACAGATACGCGGTATTTT. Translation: CATSVSGSTDTRYF.

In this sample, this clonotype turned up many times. CDR3 DNA: TGTGCCAGCAGCTTAAGGGCCCGCGGCTACAATGAGCAGTTCTTC. Amino acids: CASSLRARGYNEQFF. This chain joins TRBV7-9 and TRBJ2-1; no clear D. V was pared by 2 bases and J by 3 bases, with 11 bases between. In germline, CDR1 is SEHNR, CDR2 FQNEAQ (reference sequence). There are 15 residues in the CDR3.

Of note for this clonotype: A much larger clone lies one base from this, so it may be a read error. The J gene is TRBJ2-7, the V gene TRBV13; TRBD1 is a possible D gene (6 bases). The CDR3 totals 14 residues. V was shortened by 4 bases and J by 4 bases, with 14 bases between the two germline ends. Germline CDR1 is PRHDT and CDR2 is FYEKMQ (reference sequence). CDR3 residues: CASSSLTGSYEQYF. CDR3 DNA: TGTGCCAGCAGCTCGCTAACAGGGTCTTACGAGCAGTACTTC.

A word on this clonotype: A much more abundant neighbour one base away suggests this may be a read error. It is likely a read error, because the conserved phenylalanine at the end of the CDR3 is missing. The CDR3 region has the DNA TGTGCCAGCAGCTTCGTCGGGGGGGGCTACGAGCAGTACCTC. Amino acids: CASSFVGGGYEQYL. The chain couples TRBV5-6 to TRBJ2-7, with TRBD2 identical over 8 bases. Germline CDR1 is SGHDT and CDR2 is YYEEEE. CDR3 size: 14 residues. J lost 3 bases, V lost 2 bases, and 4 bases had no gene match.

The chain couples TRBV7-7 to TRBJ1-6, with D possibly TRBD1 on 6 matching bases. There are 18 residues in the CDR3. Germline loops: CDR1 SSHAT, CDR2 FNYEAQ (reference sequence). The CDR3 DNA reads TGTGCTAGAGGATTGCCGGGACAAAACGCTGTTTATAATTCACCCCTCCACTTT. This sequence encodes CARGLPGQNAVYNSPLHF. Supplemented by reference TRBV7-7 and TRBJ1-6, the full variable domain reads GAGVSQSPRYKVTKRGQDVTLRCDPISSHATLYWYQQALGQGPEFLTYFNYEAQPDKSGLPSDRFSAERPEGSISTLTIQRTEQRDSAMYRCARGLPGQNAVYNSPLHFGNGTRLTVT.

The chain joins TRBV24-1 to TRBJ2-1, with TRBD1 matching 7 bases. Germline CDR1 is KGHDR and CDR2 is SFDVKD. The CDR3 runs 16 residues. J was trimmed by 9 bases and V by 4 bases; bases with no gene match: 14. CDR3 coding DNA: TGTGCCACCAGTGACAATACAGGGGTCTCCTGCATTGAGCAGTTCTTC. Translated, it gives CATSDNTGVSCIEQFF.

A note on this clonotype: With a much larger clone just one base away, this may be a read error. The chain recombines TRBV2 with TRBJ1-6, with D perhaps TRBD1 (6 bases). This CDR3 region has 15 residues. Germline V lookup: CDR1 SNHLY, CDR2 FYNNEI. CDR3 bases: TGTGCCAGCAGTGAAGCATGGGGGGCCATTTCACCCCTCCGCTTT. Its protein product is CASSEAWGAISPLRF.

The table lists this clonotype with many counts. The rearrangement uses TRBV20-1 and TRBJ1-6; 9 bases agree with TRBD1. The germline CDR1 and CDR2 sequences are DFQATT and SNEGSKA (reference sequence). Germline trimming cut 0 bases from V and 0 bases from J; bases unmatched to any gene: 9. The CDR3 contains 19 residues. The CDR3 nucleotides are TGCAGTGCTAGAGATCAGACAGGGGGGTTCAGCTCCTATAATTCACCCCTCCACTTT. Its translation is CSARDQTGGFSSYNSPLHF.

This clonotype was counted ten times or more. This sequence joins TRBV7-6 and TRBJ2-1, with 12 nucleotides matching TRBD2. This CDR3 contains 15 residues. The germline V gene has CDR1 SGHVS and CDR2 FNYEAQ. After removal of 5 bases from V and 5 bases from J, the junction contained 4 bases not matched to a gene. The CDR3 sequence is CASSRGLAGNNEQFF. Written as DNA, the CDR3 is TGTGCCAGCAGCCGCGGACTAGCGGGGAACAATGAGCAGTTCTTC.